The 7 T cell receptor beta chains listed next were all sequenced from one sample in a study of shared clonotypes between healthy human individuals. Assay: immunoSEQ multiplex PCR; the TCRdb copy retains only in-frame clones and omits some. This table has fewer than 850,000 clones, around 72% appearing once. Input material: memory CD4+ T cells sorted from blood. Stated subset: CD45RA-negative fraction. The receptors shown here come from a woman between 25 and 40 years old in good health.

V and J are TRBV4-1 and TRBJ2-7; 11 nucleotides align to TRBD2. The germline CDR1 and CDR2 sequences are MGHRA and YSYEKL. Trimming took 1 base from V and 5 from J; bases not matched to a gene: 7. The CDR3 consists of 16 residues. The CDR3 sequence: CASSQVTSGRFNEQYF. The CDR3 DNA sequence: TGCGCCAGCAGCCAAGTTACTAGCGGGAGATTCAACGAGCAGTACTTC.

This chain joins TRBV28 and TRBJ1-5; D is perhaps TRBD1 (6 bases). Germline V CDR1 and CDR2: MDHEN, SYDVKM. V was pared by 6 bases and J by 1 base, with 13 bases between. The CDR3 is made up of 15 amino acids. The CDR3 is CASRKQGVSNQPQHF. The CDR3, as DNA: TGTGCCAGCAGAAAACAGGGAGTCAGCAATCAGCCCCAGCATTTT.

CDR3 nucleotide sequence: TGTGCCAGCAGCTACCTGGGCTTGGGCACAGATACGCAGTATTTT. It specifies CASSYLGLGTDTQYF. The chain couples TRBV5-6 to TRBJ2-3; D remains ambiguous. The CDR3 consists of 15 residues. Trimming took 3 bases from V and 1 from J, leaving 12 bases between them. Germline V lookup: CDR1 SGHDT, CDR2 YYEEEE.

The rearrangement joins TRBV20-1 to TRBJ1-2; D uncertain. Germline CDR1 and CDR2: DFQATT and SNEGSKA (reference sequence). Trimming shortened V by 6 bases and J by 8 bases, and 13 bases separated the two germline ends. CDR3 size: 11 residues. CDR3 DNA: TGCAGTGCCCCCGCGGTTGACGGCTACACCTTC. Its protein is CSAPAVDGYTF.

J is TRBJ2-1 and V is TRBV5-1; the match to TRBD1 covers 7 bases. V was pared by 4 bases and J by 9 bases, with 10 bases of the junction left unmatched. The CDR3 runs 14 residues. Germline CDR1 and CDR2: SGHRS and YFSETQ. CDR3 DNA sequence: TGCGCCAGCAGCCCTGGGACAGCCGGCGTTGAGCAGTTCTTC. Its protein product is CASSPGTAGVEQFF.

This clone was found many times. The CDR3 DNA reads TGTGCCAGTAGTATACAGGGGCTGGCTAATGAAAAACTGTTTTTT. Residues: CASSIQGLANEKLFF. The chain combines TRBV19 with TRBJ1-4; the D gene is possibly TRBD1 (6 bases). The CDR3 runs 15 residues. The V end lost 2 bases, the J end lost 3 bases, and 10 bases lay between the germline ends. Germline CDR1 reads LNHDA; CDR2 reads SQIVND (reference sequence).

The chain uses TRBV7-9 and TRBJ1-2; unclear D gene. Trimming removed 5 bases from V and 5 bases from J, with 9 bases in between. CDR1 and CDR2 from the germline V gene are SEHNR and FQNEAQ (reference sequence). The CDR3 has 12 amino acids. Here the CDR3 DNA reads TGTGCCAGCAGCACAGAAGAGTATGGCTACACCTTC. This gives the protein CASSTEEYGYTF.